This TCR beta chain was identified in a study of blood T cell repertoires in COVID-19. Study details: PBMCs, B-cell-depleted T cells, or T cells provided the cDNA or gDNA that made up the material.

In the original processing: Estimation of nucleated cell counts relied on the amplification of reference gene primers. The method was immunoSEQ multiplex PCR; TCRdb's version includes in-frame clones alone and lacks a portion of them. The DNA was the basis for D and trimming; V, J and clone size are from that table. Among 75,000 to 95,000 clones listed, around 85% were seen once. It was during active infection that Seattle patients were enrolled and then longitudinally followed. V gave up 0 bases and J gave up 2 bases, with 12 bases separating them. The CDR3 length is 15 residues. Looked up from germline, CDR1 is SGDLS and CDR2 is YYNGEE.

The TCR originated in a woman aged 55-70 years with COVID-19, enrolled during active disease. Sequenced: peripheral blood. The chain couples TRBV9 to TRBJ2-7; D perhaps matches TRBD2 (6 bases). The DNA for the CDR3 is TGTGCCAGCAGCGTAGGAGGGACTGTGGCCTACGAGCAGTACTTC. It codes for CASSVGGTVAYEQYF.